These 29 T cell receptor beta chains were all obtained from the same sample, sequenced in a study of beta chain features in type 1 diabetes. The antigens for these receptors are not known. Expressed TCRB transcripts were sequenced because the entire RNA isolate underwent reverse transcription. The data were produced by immunoSEQ multiplex PCR, yet TCRdb's version contains in-frame clones alone and is incomplete. The profile shows 150,000 to 200,000 clones, approximately 62% of them singletons. Study-wide results and caveats: Type 1 diabetes patients had TCRB CDR3s that were shorter (moderately but significantly so) in all four CD4+ subsets.

The sample taken for sequencing was naive CD4+ T cells from blood. These receptors all come from a man in his thirties or forties with type 1 diabetes.

The J gene is TRBJ2-3, the V gene TRBV25-1; possibly TRBD1 for D (6 bases). Germline-derived CDR1 and CDR2 are MGHDK and SYGVNS. V was clipped by 3 bases and J by 9 bases, with 16 bases between them. The CDR3 has 14 amino acids. The CDR3 DNA reads as TGTGCCAGCAGTGAGGTAACAGGGTCTGGGACGCAGTATTTT. Translation gives CASSEVTGSGTQYF.

This clone was picked up a small number of times. The chain uses TRBV2 and TRBJ2-7; D possibly matches TRBD1 or TRBD2 (6 bases each). Germline values: CDR1 SNHLY, CDR2 FYNNEI. This CDR3 has 13 residues. Trimming removed 6 bases at V and 7 bases at J, with 16 bases between. CDR3 in DNA: TGTGCCAGCAGCCCAAATGGGGGGCAGGAGCAGTACTTC. It yields the protein CASSPNGGQEQYF. The whole variable domain, filled in from reference TRBV2 and TRBJ2-7, reads EPEVTQTPSHQVTQMGQEVILRCVPISNHLYFYWYRQILGQKVEFLVSFYNNEISEKSEIFDDQFSVERPDGSNFTLKIRSTKLEDSAMYFCASSPNGGQEQYFGPGTRLTVT.

The chain links TRBV7-2 to TRBJ2-2; 9 bases fit TRBD2. This CDR3 spans 15 amino acids. V lost 6 bases to trimming and J lost 5 bases; unmatched junction nucleotides: 7. CDR1 SGHTA and CDR2 FQGNSA come from the germline V gene. The DNA for the CDR3 is TGTGCCAGCAGTCTTAGCGGGGGTTCGACCGGGGAGCTGTTTTTT. Translation gives CASSLSGGSTGELFF.

This clone was seen only a few times. The rearrangement links TRBV6-6 to TRBJ2-3, with D maybe TRBD1 (6 bases). Per the germline V gene, CDR1 is MNHNY and CDR2 is SVGAGI (reference sequence). The CDR3 spans 14 residues. V was clipped by 2 bases and J by 2 bases, with 8 bases between them. The CDR3 DNA is TGTGCCAGCAGTTACGGACAGAACACAGATACGCAGTATTTT. It translates to CASSYGQNTDTQYF.

The chain employs TRBV21-1 and TRBJ1-1. TRBV21-1 is a documented pseudogene. The CDR3 length is 11 residues. CDR3 sequence: CASSKWREAFF. The CDR3 region has the DNA TGTGCCAGCAGCAAATGGCGGGAAGCTTTCTTT.

The gene calls are TRBV6-5 and TRBJ1-1; 7 bases line up with TRBD1. Germline values: CDR1 MNHEY, CDR2 SVGAGI. The J segment lost 0 bases and the V segment lost 3 bases, leaving 4 bases of the junction unmatched. The CDR3 totals 15 residues. The CDR3 here is CASSYSGTVNTEAFF. The CDR3, as DNA: TGTGCCAGCAGTTATTCCGGGACAGTGAACACTGAAGCTTTCTTT.

V and J are TRBV29-1 and TRBJ1-5, with D unresolved. CDR1 and CDR2 from the germline V gene are SQVTM and ANQGSEA. With 5 bases removed from V and 1 base from J, the gap between germline ends came to 9 bases. The CDR3 is made up of 13 amino acids. CDR3 sequence reads: CSVLIGSNQPQHF. As DNA, the CDR3 is TGCAGCGTTCTTATAGGCAGCAATCAGCCCCAGCATTTT.

The V and J genes are TRBV7-2 and TRBJ2-5; 11 nucleotides line up with TRBD1. The CDR3 spans 15 residues. The germline CDR1 and CDR2 sequences are SGHTA and FQGNSA. V lost 4 bases, J lost 4 bases, and 5 bases stayed unmatched. CDR3 loop: CASSSGQGAVETQYF. The CDR3 nucleotides are TGTGCCAGCAGCTCCGGACAGGGGGCAGTAGAGACCCAGTACTTC.

V is TRBV29-1 and J is TRBJ2-1; TRBD1 might be the D (6 bases). The CDR3 has 14 residues. Germline-derived CDR1 and CDR2 are SQVTM and ANQGSEA. The germline V and J ends were trimmed by 4 bases and 0 bases, with 10 bases remaining between them. The DNA for the CDR3 is TGCAGCGTTGTAAGGGGGTTCTCCTACAATGAGCAGTTCTTC. Amino acids: CSVVRGFSYNEQFF.

The chain has TRBV25-1 and TRBJ1-2; 7 nucleotides align to TRBD1. This CDR3 contains 14 residues. The V gene end was trimmed by 5 bases and the J gene end by 4 bases; junction bases not matched to a gene: 7. Germline values: CDR1 MGHDK, CDR2 SYGVNS. CDR3 nucleotide sequence: TGTGCCAGCAGTCGACAGGGCTGGGGCTATGGCTACACCTTC. Encoded protein: CASSRQGWGYGYTF.

The chain joins TRBV30 to TRBJ2-7, with 7 bases aligning to TRBD1. The CDR3 covers 12 residues. Per germline, CDR1 GTSNPN and CDR2 SVGIG (reference sequence). The trim removed 2 bases at V and 6 bases at J, leaving 4 bases unmatched. CDR3 DNA: TGTGCCTGGAGTATTGGGACAGCCGAGCAGTACTTC. Its translation: CAWSIGTAEQYF.

The rearrangement joins TRBV25-1 to TRBJ2-3; D gene uncertain. Germline assignment: CDR1 MGHDK and CDR2 SYGVNS. With 1 base removed from V and 3 bases from J, the gap between germline ends came to 14 bases. The CDR3 is 16 residues long. The CDR3 coding sequence is TGTGCCAGCAGTGAATTGGGCAGGCCCGGGACAGATACGCAGTATTTT. Encoded protein: CASSELGRPGTDTQYF. The full variable domain, with the rest looked up from reference TRBV25-1 and TRBJ2-3, is EADIYQTPRYLVIGTGKKITLECSQTMGHDKMYWYQQDPGMELHLIHYSYGVNSTEKGDLSSESTVSRIRTEHFPLTLESARPSHTSQYLCASSELGRPGTDTQYFGPGTRLTVL.

This clone has just a few counts. The V call is TRBV7-2, the J call TRBJ2-7, with D tentatively TRBD1 (5 bases). The CDR3 runs to 11 residues. Trimming shortened V by 5 bases and J by 5 bases, and 7 bases separated the two germline ends. CDR1 SGHTA and CDR2 FQGNSA come from the germline V gene. In DNA form, the CDR3 reads TGTGCCAGCAGCGTCAGGGACGAGCAGTACTTC. As protein: CASSVRDEQYF.

The V gene is TRBV6-4, the J gene TRBJ2-3, with TRBD1 as a possible D gene (6 bases). The germline gives CDR1 MRHNA, CDR2 SNTAGT. Trimming took off 3 bases at V and 6 bases at J, with 13 bases between the two ends. The CDR3 totals 14 residues. CDR3 sequence (DNA): TGTGCCAGCAGTGAGCAGGGGATTAAGGATACGCAGTATTTT. This gives the protein CASSEQGIKDTQYF.

The chain combines TRBV7-2 with TRBJ2-7; D ambiguous. CDR3 length: 12 amino acids. V was cut by 2 bases and J by 4 bases, with 6 bases left in between. Per germline, CDR1 SGHTA and CDR2 FQGNSA. The CDR3 bases are TGTGCCAGCAGCTTACAGTCGTACGAGCAGTACTTC. It translates to CASSLQSYEQYF.

The chain is built from TRBV30 and TRBJ2-2; maybe TRBD2 (5 bases). The CDR3 loop spans 12 amino acids. Per the germline V gene, CDR1 is GTSNPN and CDR2 is SVGIG (reference sequence). V gave up 4 bases and J gave up 8 bases, with 11 bases separating them. CDR3 nucleotide sequence: TGTGCCTGGATGCAAGCGGCGGGGGAGCTGTTTTTT. Protein: CAWMQAAGELFF.

This clone has only one observation. The chain uses TRBV7-9 and TRBJ2-6; D is uncertain. V lost 1 base, J lost 1 base, and 14 bases lay in between. This CDR3 comprises 18 residues. Germline V CDR1 and CDR2: SEHNR, FQNEAQ (reference sequence). CDR3: CASSLVGSLQSGANVLTF. DNA of the CDR3: TGTGCCAGCAGCTTAGTGGGCAGTTTGCAGTCTGGGGCCAACGTCCTGACTTTC.

This clone was found once. The chain links TRBV7-2 to TRBJ1-2; D might be TRBD1 (5 bases). V lost 1 base and J 4 bases, leaving 7 bases between the germline ends. Germline lookup yields CDR1 SGHTA and CDR2 FQGNSA. This CDR3 has 13 residues. In nucleotides, the CDR3 is TGTGCCAGCAGCTTAGACAGGACCTATGGCTACACCTTC. Translation gives CASSLDRTYGYTF.

CDR3 amino acids: CAWSVRRTGGGDTEAFF. As DNA, the CDR3 is TGTGCCTGGAGTGTACGAAGGACAGGGGGAGGGGACACTGAAGCTTTCTTT. V and J are TRBV30 and TRBJ1-1; 10 bases match TRBD1. V was clipped by 0 bases and J by 3 bases; unmatched bases: 10. Germline V gene sequence: CDR1 GTSNPN, CDR2 SVGIG (reference sequence). The length of the CDR3 is 17 residues.

In this sample, this clone turned up a few times. The chain couples TRBV30 to TRBJ2-4; D may be TRBD1 or TRBD2 (5 bases each). The germline CDR1 and CDR2 sequences are GTSNPN and SVGIG (reference sequence). V lost 4 bases and J lost 1, with 14 bases in between. The CDR3 totals 15 residues. CDR3 protein: CAWTEGTAAKNIQYF. The DNA for the CDR3 is TGTGCCTGGACCGAAGGGACCGCCGCCAAAAACATTCAGTACTTC. Full variable domain (rest looked up from reference TRBV30 and TRBJ2-4): SQTIHQWPATLVQPVGSPLSLECTVEGTSNPNLYWYRQAAGRGLQLLFYSVGIGQISSEVPQNLSASRPQDRQFILSSKKLLLSDSGFYLCAWTEGTAAKNIQYFGAGTRLSVL.

CDR3 loop: CASSHPPGDLAGTDTQYF. CDR3 coding DNA: TGCGCCAGCAGCCATCCACCCGGGGACTTAGCGGGCACAGATACGCAGTATTTT. The chain carries TRBV4-3 and TRBJ2-3; TRBD2 might be the D (6 bases). Trimming removed 3 bases at V and 1 base at J, with 20 bases between. Germline lookup yields CDR1 LGHNA and CDR2 YSLEER. This CDR3 contains 18 residues.

This clone appeared a few times. The CDR3 here is CASSDLRVPTF. The CDR3 nucleotides are TGTGCCAGCAGCGACCTCAGGGTCCCCACCTTC. The chain couples TRBV2 to TRBJ1-2; tentative D call: TRBD1 (5 bases). Germline CDR1 and CDR2: SNHLY and FYNNEI. Trimming removed 6 bases at V and 13 bases at J, with 15 bases between. The CDR3 spans 11 residues.

This clone turned up a few times. The chain links TRBV7-9 to TRBJ2-7, with TRBD1 identical over 7 bases. The CDR3 extends over 13 amino acids. J gave up 6 bases and V 5 bases, and 7 bases lay outside the gene matches. The germline V gene encodes CDR1 SEHNR and CDR2 FQNEAQ (reference sequence). CDR3 residues: CASSVTGDGEQYF. The CDR3 DNA sequence: TGTGCCAGCAGCGTAACAGGGGATGGCGAGCAGTACTTC. Supplemented by reference TRBV7-9 and TRBJ2-7, the full variable domain reads DTGVSQNPRHKITKRGQNVTFRCDPISEHNRLYWYRQTLGQGPEFLTYFQNEAQLEKSRLLSDRFSAERPKGSFSTLEIQRTEQGDSAMYLCASSVTGDGEQYFGPGTRLTVT.

The sample holds a few counts of this clone. CDR3 protein: CAWSVQHNEKLFF. For the CDR3, the DNA is TGTGCCTGGAGTGTACAACATAATGAAAAACTGTTTTTT. This chain links TRBV30 with TRBJ1-4, with D hard to call. The CDR3 is made up of 13 amino acids. V gave up 0 bases and J gave up 4 bases, with 6 bases separating them. Germline assignment: CDR1 GTSNPN and CDR2 SVGIG (reference sequence).

The count of this clone is one. The chain links TRBV28 to TRBJ2-2; no clear D gene. The CDR3 sequence is 14 residues long. V gave up 4 bases and J gave up 5 bases, with 11 bases separating them. Per germline, CDR1 MDHEN and CDR2 SYDVKM. The DNA of the CDR3 is TGTGCCAGCAGTTCAAGACACCCTACCGGGGAGCTGTTTTTT. The encoded protein is CASSSRHPTGELFF.

The rearrangement uses TRBV2 and TRBJ2-5; 8 bases map to TRBD2. The CDR3 loop spans 14 amino acids. Trimming at V came to 7 bases and at J to 9 bases, leaving 13 bases not matched to a gene. Per the germline V gene, CDR1 is SNHLY and CDR2 is FYNNEI. CDR3: CASIRESGGSAQYF. DNA for the CDR3: TGTGCCAGCATAAGGGAGAGCGGGGGTAGCGCCCAGTACTTC. Filled out from reference TRBV2 and TRBJ2-5, the complete variable domain reads EPEVTQTPSHQVTQMGQEVILRCVPISNHLYFYWYRQILGQKVEFLVSFYNNEISEKSEIFDDQFSVERPDGSNFTLKIRSTKLEDSAMYFCASIRESGGSAQYFGPGTRLLVL.

This chain links TRBV25-1 with TRBJ2-5; 8 bases align to TRBD2. Per the germline V gene, CDR1 is MGHDK and CDR2 is SYGVNS. The CDR3 is made up of 15 amino acids. After removal of 8 bases from V and 5 bases from J, the junction contained 13 bases not matched to a gene. CDR3 in DNA: TGTGCCAGCTCGAGACCGCGGGGGGTCGCGGAGACCCAGTACTTC. Protein product: CASSRPRGVAETQYF.

The gene calls are TRBV9 and TRBJ1-4; 7 nucleotides line up with TRBD1. The CDR3 runs to 15 residues. Per germline, CDR1 SGDLS and CDR2 YYNGEE. The V segment lost 3 bases and the J segment 4 bases; nucleotides outside the gene matches: 6. Written as DNA, the CDR3 is TGTGCCAGCAGCGACGGGACAGCTAATAATGAAAAACTGTTTTTT. This encodes CASSDGTANNEKLFF. Complete variable domain (other parts from reference TRBV9 and TRBJ1-4): DSGVTQTPKHLITATGQRVTLRCSPRSGDLSVYWYQQSLDQGLQFLIQYYNGEERAKGNILERFSAQQFPDLHSELNLSSLELGDSALYFCASSDGTANNEKLFFGSGTQLSVL.

This sequence joins TRBV23-1 and TRBJ2-7; D unclear. TRBV23-1 is an open reading frame, and its role is uncertain. The CDR3 has 10 residues. V was shortened by 7 bases and J by 6 bases, with 7 bases between the two germline ends. The CDR3 protein is CASKYSEQYF. The CDR3 DNA reads as TGCGCCAGCAAATACAGCGAGCAGTACTTC.